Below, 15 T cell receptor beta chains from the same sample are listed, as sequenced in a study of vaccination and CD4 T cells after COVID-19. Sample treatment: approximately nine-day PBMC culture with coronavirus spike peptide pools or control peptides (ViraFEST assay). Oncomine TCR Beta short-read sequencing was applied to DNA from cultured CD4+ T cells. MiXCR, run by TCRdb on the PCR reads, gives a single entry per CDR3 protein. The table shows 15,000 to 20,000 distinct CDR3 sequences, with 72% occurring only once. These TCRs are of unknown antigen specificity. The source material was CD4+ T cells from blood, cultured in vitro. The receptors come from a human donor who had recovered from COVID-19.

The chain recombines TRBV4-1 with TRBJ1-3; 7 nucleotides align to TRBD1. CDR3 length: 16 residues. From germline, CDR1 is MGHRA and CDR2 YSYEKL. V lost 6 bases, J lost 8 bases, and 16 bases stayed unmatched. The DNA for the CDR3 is TGCGCCAGCAGTCCCGGGGCGACAGGGACATCGGACACCATATATTTT. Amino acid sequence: CASSPGATGTSDTIYF.

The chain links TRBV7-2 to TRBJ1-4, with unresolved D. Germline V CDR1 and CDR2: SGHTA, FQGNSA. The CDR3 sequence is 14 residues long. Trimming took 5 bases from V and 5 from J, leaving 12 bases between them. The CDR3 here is CASSQQLSNEKLFF. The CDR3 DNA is TGTGCCAGCAGCCAACAGCTGAGCAATGAAAAACTGTTTTTT.

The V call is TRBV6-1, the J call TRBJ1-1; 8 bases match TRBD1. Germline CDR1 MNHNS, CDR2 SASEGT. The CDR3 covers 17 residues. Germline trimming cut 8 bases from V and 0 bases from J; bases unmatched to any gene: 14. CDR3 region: CASCRLYRDRMNTEAFF. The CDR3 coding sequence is TGTGCCAGCTGTCGGCTTTACCGGGACAGGATGAACACTGAAGCTTTCTTT.

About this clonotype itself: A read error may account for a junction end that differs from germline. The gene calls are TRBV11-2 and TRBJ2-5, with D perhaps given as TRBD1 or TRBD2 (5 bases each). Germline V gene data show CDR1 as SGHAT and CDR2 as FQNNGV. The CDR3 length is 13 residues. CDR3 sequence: CASSLGDQGTQYF. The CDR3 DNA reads TGTGCCAGCAGCCTTGGGGACCAAGGGACCCAGTACTTC.

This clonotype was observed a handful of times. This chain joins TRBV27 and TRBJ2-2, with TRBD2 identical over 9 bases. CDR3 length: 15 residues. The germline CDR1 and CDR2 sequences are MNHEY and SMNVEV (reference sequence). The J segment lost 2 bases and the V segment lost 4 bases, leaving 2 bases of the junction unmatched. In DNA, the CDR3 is TGTGCCAGCAGTTCGACTAGCGGTAACACCGGGGAGCTGTTTTTT. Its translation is CASSSTSGNTGELFF.

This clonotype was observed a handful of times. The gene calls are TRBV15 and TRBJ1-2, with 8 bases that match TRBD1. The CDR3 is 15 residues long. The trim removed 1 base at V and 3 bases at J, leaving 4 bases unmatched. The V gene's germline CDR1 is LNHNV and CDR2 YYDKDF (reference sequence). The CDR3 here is CATSRGAGGDYGYTF. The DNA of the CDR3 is TGTGCCACCAGCAGAGGGGCAGGGGGCGACTATGGCTACACCTTC.

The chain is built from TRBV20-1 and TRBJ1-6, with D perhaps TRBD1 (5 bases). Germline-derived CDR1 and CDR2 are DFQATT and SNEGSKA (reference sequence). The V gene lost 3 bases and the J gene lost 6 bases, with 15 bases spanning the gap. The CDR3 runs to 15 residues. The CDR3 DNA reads TGCAGTGCTAGCCCCCAGGGTGGTGGTAATTCACCCCTCCACTTT. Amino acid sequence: CSASPQGGGNSPLHF.

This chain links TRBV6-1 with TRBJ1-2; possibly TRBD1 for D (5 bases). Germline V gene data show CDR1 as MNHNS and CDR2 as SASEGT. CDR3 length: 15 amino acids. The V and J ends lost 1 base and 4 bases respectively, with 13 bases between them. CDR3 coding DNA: TGTGCCAGCAGTGAAGTGGGGCAGACTCGCTATGGCTACACCTTC. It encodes CASSEVGQTRYGYTF.

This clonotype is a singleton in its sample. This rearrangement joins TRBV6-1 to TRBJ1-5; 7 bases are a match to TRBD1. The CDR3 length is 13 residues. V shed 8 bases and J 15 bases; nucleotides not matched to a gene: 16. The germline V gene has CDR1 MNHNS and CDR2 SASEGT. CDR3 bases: TGTGCCAGCCGGGGGGGAACAGGGGCCAGTGGGCATTTT. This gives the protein CASRGGTGASGHF.

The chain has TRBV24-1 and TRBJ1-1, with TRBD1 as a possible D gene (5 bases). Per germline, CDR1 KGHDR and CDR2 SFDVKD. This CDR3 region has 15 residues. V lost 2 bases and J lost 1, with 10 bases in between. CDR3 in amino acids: CATSDSGTANTEAFF. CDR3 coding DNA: TGTGCCACCAGTGATTCGGGGACCGCGAACACTGAAGCTTTCTTT.

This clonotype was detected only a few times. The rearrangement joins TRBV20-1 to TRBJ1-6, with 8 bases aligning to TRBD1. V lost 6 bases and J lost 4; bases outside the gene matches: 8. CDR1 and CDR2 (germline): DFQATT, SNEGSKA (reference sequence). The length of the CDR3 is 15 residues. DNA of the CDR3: TGCAGTGCCTGGGACAGGACTAGGTATAATTCACCCCTCCACTTT. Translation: CSAWDRTRYNSPLHF.

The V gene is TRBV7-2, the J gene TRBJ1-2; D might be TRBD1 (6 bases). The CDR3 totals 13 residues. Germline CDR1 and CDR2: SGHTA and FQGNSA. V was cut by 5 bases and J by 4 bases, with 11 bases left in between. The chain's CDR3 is CASSPGQSYGYTF. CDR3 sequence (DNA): TGTGCCAGCAGCCCCGGACAGTCCTATGGCTACACCTTC.

The CDR3 loop reads CASRQGANGYTF. The CDR3 region has the DNA TGTGCCAGCAGGCAGGGGGCAAATGGCTACACCTTC. V is TRBV12-3 or TRBV12-4 and J is TRBJ1-2; 8 bases fit TRBD1. The CDR3 extends over 12 amino acids. After removal of 6 bases from V and 6 bases from J, the junction contained 3 bases not matched to a gene.

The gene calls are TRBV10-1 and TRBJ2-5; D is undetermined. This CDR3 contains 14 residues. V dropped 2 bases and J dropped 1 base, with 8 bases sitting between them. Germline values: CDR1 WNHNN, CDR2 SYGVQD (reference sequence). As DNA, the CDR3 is TGCGCCAGCAGTGAGGGACCTGCCCAAGAGACCCAGTACTTC. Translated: CASSEGPAQETQYF.

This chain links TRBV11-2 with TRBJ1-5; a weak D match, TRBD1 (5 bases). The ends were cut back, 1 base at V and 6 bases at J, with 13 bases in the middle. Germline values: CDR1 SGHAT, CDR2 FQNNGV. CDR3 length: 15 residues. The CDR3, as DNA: TGTGCCAGCAGCTTAGTGGCAGGGATGGGTCAGCCCCAGCATTTT. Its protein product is CASSLVAGMGQPQHF.